This note documents a single T cell receptor beta chain sequence. CDR3 length: 15 amino acids. Germline loops: CDR1 MGHDK, CDR2 SYGVNS. V trimming: 2 bases; J trimming: 9 bases; junction bases outside the gene matches: 5. Clones were read by immunoSEQ multiplex PCR, and TCRdb kept only the in-frame ones, dropping some. Among 250,000 to 350,000 clones listed, around 87% were seen once. This record comes from a study of blood T cell repertoires in COVID-19. The participants were between roughly 18 and 89 years old and came from about two dozen US areas. Recovered participants had two consecutive negative NP/OP PCR tests, healthcare professional clearance, or symptom resolution.

This clonotype was sampled from a woman in her twenties or thirties who had recovered from COVID-19. Sequencing input: PBMCs or T cells enriched from blood (not recorded which). The chain joins TRBV25-1 to TRBJ1-6, with 9 positions matching TRBD1. The CDR3 DNA follows: TGTGCCAGCAGTGAAGACAGGGGGATTAGTTCACCCCTCCACTTT. As protein: CASSEDRGISSPLHF.